This entry lists 31 T cell receptor beta chains sequenced from one sample in a study of spatial heterogeneity in lung cancer. Documented time point: sample taken at primary tumor resection. TCRdb reprocessed the 5' RACE reads with MiXCR, giving one entry per CDR3 protein. The sample holds about 3,900 distinct CDR3 sequences, 4.1% seen once. General study points: Counts of expanded intratumoral alpha and beta TCRs tracked tumor mutation counts.

Their specific antigens are unknown. Here the sequenced sample was lung tumor tissue, taken at surgery. The source is a male donor with early-stage non-small cell lung cancer.

This clonotype ranks as medium-sized. For the CDR3, the DNA is TGTGCCAGCAGCTTACAGAGAACCGGGGAGCTGTTTTTT. Translation gives CASSLQRTGELFF. The V call is TRBV7-2, the J call TRBJ2-2; D unresolved. The length of the CDR3 is 13 residues. Trimming shortened V by 2 bases and J by 5 bases, and 6 bases separated the two germline ends. Germline assignment: CDR1 SGHTA and CDR2 FQGNSA.

Only a few counts were recorded for this clonotype. The chain combines TRBV5-1 with TRBJ2-3; 11 nucleotides align to TRBD2. The CDR3 totals 17 residues. The germline V gene encodes CDR1 SGHRS and CDR2 YFSETQ. J gave up 1 base and V 2 bases, and 6 bases lay outside the gene matches. The CDR3 sequence is CASSLSPGLAGTDTQYF. In nucleotides, the CDR3 is TGCGCCAGCAGCTTATCCCCGGGACTAGCGGGCACAGATACGCAGTATTTT.

V is TRBV28 and J is TRBJ1-5, with D perhaps matching TRBD1 (5 bases). The V gene's germline CDR1 is MDHEN and CDR2 SYDVKM. The CDR3 runs to 16 residues. The germline V and J ends were trimmed by 8 bases and 1 base, with 18 bases remaining between them. The CDR3 sequence is CASLGTAIQSNQPQHF. CDR3 coding DNA: TGTGCCAGCCTCGGGACCGCAATCCAAAGCAATCAGCCCCAGCATTTT.

This clonotype was counted many times. The rearrangement links TRBV4-1 to TRBJ2-5; tentatively, D is TRBD1 or TRBD2 (5 bases each). Looked up from germline, CDR1 is MGHRA and CDR2 is YSYEKL. The germline V and J ends were trimmed by 4 bases and 0 bases, with 9 bases remaining between them. The CDR3 runs to 14 residues. CDR3 in amino acids: CASSPGTNQETQYF. Written as DNA, the CDR3 is TGCGCCAGCAGCCCCGGGACCAACCAAGAGACCCAGTACTTC.

Within the sample, this clonotype is medium-sized. The chain couples TRBV7-3 to TRBJ1-2; 8 bases match TRBD1. The length of the CDR3 is 13 residues. The V gene's germline CDR1 is SGHTA and CDR2 FQGTGA. The V and J ends lost 2 bases and 7 bases, in that order; junction bases with no gene match: 3. DNA for the CDR3: TGTGCCAGCAGCTTACAGGGGGCGCGTGGCTACACCTTC. It is translated as CASSLQGARGYTF. Combining the CDR3 with reference TRBV7-3 and TRBJ1-2 gives the whole variable domain GAGVSQTPSNKVTEKGKYVELRCDPISGHTALYWYRQSLGQGPEFLIYFQGTGAADDSGLPNDRFFAVRPEGSVSTLKIQRTERGDSAVYLCASSLQGARGYTFGSGTRLTVV.

By share, this clonotype counts as medium-sized. The chain couples TRBV19 to TRBJ2-7; 8 bases align to TRBD1. J was trimmed by 9 bases and V by 1 base; bases with no gene match: 8. This CDR3 contains 14 residues. CDR1 and CDR2 (germline): LNHDA, SQIVND (reference sequence). For the CDR3, the DNA is TGTGCCAGTAGTATAGTCCAGGGGGCAAGTCTGCAGTACTTC. Its protein is CASSIVQGASLQYF.

This clonotype has a count of ten or more. V usage is TRBV7-9 and J usage is TRBJ2-3; D possibly corresponds to TRBD2 (5 bases). The CDR3 runs to 15 residues. Trimming removed 1 base from V and 0 bases from J, with 8 bases in between. CDR1 and CDR2 from the germline V gene are SEHNR and FQNEAQ (reference sequence). Here the CDR3 DNA reads TGTGCCAGCAGCTTAGTGAGGGTCAGCACAGATACGCAGTATTTT. Translated: CASSLVRVSTDTQYF.

This clonotype was observed many times. The rearrangement joins TRBV5-1 to TRBJ2-3; tentatively, D is TRBD2 (5 bases). The ends were cut back, 6 bases at V and 2 bases at J, with 22 bases in the middle. CDR3 size: 17 residues. From germline, CDR1 is SGHRS and CDR2 YFSETQ. This CDR3 is CASNTAIRGDNTDTQYF. The CDR3 DNA reads as TGCGCCAGCAACACGGCCATCCGGGGAGACAACACAGATACGCAGTATTTT.

V is TRBV7-9 and J is TRBJ1-1; D gene unclear. This CDR3 has 16 residues. Looked up from germline, CDR1 is SEHNR and CDR2 is FQNEAQ (reference sequence). Trimming pared 5 bases from V and 3 bases from J, leaving 19 bases between. CDR3 loop: CASSPRASLTYTEAFF. CDR3 nucleotide sequence: TGTGCCAGCAGCCCGCGGGCTTCCCTTACCTACACTGAAGCTTTCTTT.

This clonotype was recorded at least ten times. The rearrangement uses TRBV18 and TRBJ2-4; D is perhaps TRBD2 (7 bases). CDR3 length: 14 amino acids. Germline CDR1 KGHSH, CDR2 LQKENI. Deletions cut 3 bases from V and 7 bases from J, with 13 bases between. The chain's CDR3 is CASSPLGRGNIQYF. In DNA form, the CDR3 reads TGTGCCAGCTCACCTTTGGGGAGGGGGAACATTCAGTACTTC.

This clonotype was detected many times. DNA for the CDR3: TGCGCCAGCGGAGGGACTAGCGGGAGGAGAGAAGAGACCCAGTACTTC. This codes for CASGGTSGRREETQYF. The rearrangement joins TRBV10-2 to TRBJ2-5; 15 bases align to TRBD2. The CDR3 contains 16 residues. V was clipped by 8 bases and J by 3 bases; unmatched bases: 7. Germline CDR1 WSHSY, CDR2 SAAADI.

This clonotype was seen at least ten times. This chain joins TRBV7-8 and TRBJ1-2; D is perhaps TRBD1 (5 bases). This CDR3 comprises 14 residues. The V gene's germline CDR1 is SGHVS and CDR2 FQNEAQ. Deletions cut 6 bases from V and 4 bases from J, with 15 bases between. The CDR3 DNA follows: TGTGCCAGCAGTCCGCCGGGACCGATCTATGGCTACACCTTC. Amino acids: CASSPPGPIYGYTF.

The V and J genes are TRBV7-9 and TRBJ2-3; TRBD2 aligns across 9 bases. This CDR3 contains 15 residues. V lost 1 base to trimming and J lost 4 bases; unmatched junction nucleotides: 3. Germline V gene data show CDR1 as SEHNR and CDR2 as FQNEAQ (reference sequence). DNA of the CDR3: TGTGCCAGCAGCTTAGGCAGCGGGGGGTCAGATACGCAGTATTTT. This codes for CASSLGSGGSDTQYF.

This clonotype is large by share. The V gene is TRBV3-1, the J gene TRBJ2-1, with D hard to call. The CDR3 is 15 amino acids. CDR1 is LGHDT, CDR2 YNNKEL, per germline (reference sequence). The ends were cut back, 0 bases at V and 10 bases at J, with 16 bases in the middle. The CDR3 here is CASSQEDLSRKEQFF. As DNA, the CDR3 is TGTGCCAGCAGCCAAGAGGACCTAAGCAGAAAGGAGCAGTTCTTC.

The sample holds many counts of this clonotype. The rearrangement joins TRBV7-2 to TRBJ2-3; 10 bases map to TRBD2. CDR1 is SGHTA, CDR2 FQGNSA, per germline. The CDR3 consists of 18 residues. The trim removed 4 bases at V and 2 bases at J, leaving 12 bases unmatched. Written as DNA, the CDR3 is TGTGCCAGCAGCTCTCCCAGCGGACTAGCGGAGTCCACAGATACGCAGTATTTT. This gives the protein CASSSPSGLAESTDTQYF.

This clonotype was seen many times. The J gene is TRBJ2-5, the V gene TRBV7-6; 7 positions agree with TRBD2. With 1 base clipped from V and 5 bases from J, the junction kept 7 bases outside the gene matches. Germline assignment: CDR1 SGHVS and CDR2 FNYEAQ. This CDR3 spans 15 amino acids. CDR3: CASSLVGGSGETQYF. The CDR3 DNA sequence: TGTGCCAGCAGCTTAGTTGGCGGGAGTGGTGAGACCCAGTACTTC.

This clonotype is medium-sized within its sample. The chain employs TRBV6-5 and TRBJ1-5; no reliable D call. CDR1 is MNHEY and CDR2 is SVGAGI in the germline V gene. V was clipped by 6 bases and J by 4 bases, with 13 bases between them. The CDR3 totals 14 residues. The CDR3 spells CASRTGYGNQPQHF. The CDR3 DNA reads as TGTGCCAGCAGGACGGGTTATGGTAATCAGCCCCAGCATTTT.

The chain has TRBV28 and TRBJ1-6; no firm D call. Germline V gives CDR1 MDHEN, CDR2 SYDVKM. The CDR3 loop spans 14 amino acids. V was shortened by 1 base and J by 7 bases, with 8 bases between the two germline ends. CDR3 sequence reads: CASSLSRSNSPLHF. CDR3 sequence (DNA): TGTGCCAGCAGTTTATCCAGGTCGAATTCACCCCTCCACTTT. The variable domain in full, completed from reference TRBV28 and TRBJ1-6, reads DVKVTQSSRYLVKRTGEKVFLECVQDMDHENMFWYRQDPGLGLRLIYFSYDVKMKEKGDIPEGYSVSREKKERFSLILESASTNQTSMYLCASSLSRSNSPLHFGNGTRLTVT.

A few counts support this clonotype. V usage is TRBV27 and J usage is TRBJ2-5, with 8 bases lining up with TRBD1. Trimming cost V 0 bases and J 5 bases; bases outside gene matches: 8. Germline CDR1 MNHEY, CDR2 SMNVEV (reference sequence). The CDR3 extends over 16 amino acids. The CDR3 DNA is TGTGCCAGCAGTTTATCGCCCCAGGGGGCTGGGGAGACCCAGTACTTC. It specifies CASSLSPQGAGETQYF.

This clonotype is classed as medium-sized. The chain joins TRBV20-1 to TRBJ2-1; D is possibly TRBD2 (6 bases). This CDR3 contains 16 residues. The germline gives CDR1 DFQATT, CDR2 SNEGSKA (reference sequence). Trimming took 7 bases from V and 1 from J, leaving 20 bases between them. The CDR3 protein is CSGGRLSGNSYNEQFF. CDR3 in DNA: TGCAGTGGTGGGAGGCTTAGCGGAAATTCCTACAATGAGCAGTTCTTC.

This clonotype was observed many times. The gene calls are TRBV7-2 and TRBJ2-1; tentative D call: TRBD2 (5 bases). Germline V CDR1 and CDR2: SGHTA, FQGNSA. The CDR3 contains 13 residues. V was pared by 3 bases and J by 7 bases, with 10 bases between. The CDR3: CASSFFGRNEQFF. The CDR3 region has the DNA TGTGCCAGCAGCTTTTTTGGGAGAAATGAGCAGTTCTTC.

Ten or more counts support this clonotype. The chain uses TRBV20-1 and TRBJ1-2; TRBD1 agrees at 7 bases. The CDR3 extends over 14 amino acids. Germline V CDR1 and CDR2: DFQATT, SNEGSKA (reference sequence). The J segment lost 3 bases and the V segment lost 2 bases, leaving 6 bases of the junction unmatched. Here the CDR3 DNA reads TGCAGTGCTAGACCGGACAGGTTGCACTATGGCTACACCTTC. This gives the protein CSARPDRLHYGYTF.

This clonotype was detected ten times or more. V gene TRBV10-3 combines with J gene TRBJ1-2, with 8 bases aligning to TRBD1. After removal of 0 bases from V and 0 bases from J, the junction contained 9 bases not matched to a gene. This CDR3 contains 18 residues. Germline CDR1 and CDR2: ENHRY and SYGVKD. CDR3 sequence: CAISESGTGGYSNYGYTF. In DNA, the CDR3 is TGTGCCATCAGTGAGTCTGGCACAGGGGGGTATTCTAACTATGGCTACACCTTC.

The CDR3, as DNA: TGTGCCAGCAGCTTAGACTCTCGCGCGGAGACCCAGTACTTC. This encodes CASSLDSRAETQYF. The chain links TRBV11-2 to TRBJ2-5; D not certain. The germline CDR1 and CDR2 sequences are SGHAT and FQNNGV. Trimming pared 0 bases from V and 5 bases from J, leaving 10 bases between. The CDR3 is made up of 14 amino acids.

In its sample, this clonotype is medium-sized. V gene TRBV29-1 combines with J gene TRBJ2-2, with D uncertain. Per the germline V gene, CDR1 is SQVTM and CDR2 is ANQGSEA. This CDR3 region has 14 residues. The V end was cut by 1 base, the J end by 1 base, with 7 bases between. The CDR3 sequence: CSVEVQMNTGELFF. Here the CDR3 DNA reads TGCAGCGTTGAAGTCCAGATGAACACCGGGGAGCTGTTTTTT.

V gene TRBV2 combines with J gene TRBJ1-5, with a weak D call TRBD1 (5 bases). V lost 7 bases to trimming and J lost 2 bases, with 15 bases between them. Germline CDR1 reads SNHLY; CDR2 reads FYNNEI. The CDR3 is 15 residues long. CDR3 residues: CASTGLGQGNQPQHF. DNA for the CDR3: TGTGCCAGCACCGGCCTGGGGCAGGGCAATCAGCCCCAGCATTTT.

In its sample, this clonotype ranks as medium-sized. The V call is TRBV6-5, the J call TRBJ2-5; 8 bases fit TRBD2. The CDR3 covers 15 residues. With V trimmed by 4 bases and J by 5 bases, 9 bases remained unmatched. Per germline, CDR1 MNHEY and CDR2 SVGAGI. CDR3: CASSSRLAHRETQYF. CDR3 nucleotides: TGTGCCAGCAGTTCCCGACTAGCGCACAGGGAGACCCAGTACTTC.

This clonotype was observed many times. The chain couples TRBV4-1 to TRBJ2-1; no reliable D call. V lost 3 bases, J lost 0 bases, and 9 bases lay in between. Germline assignment: CDR1 MGHRA and CDR2 YSYEKL. This CDR3 has 15 amino acids. Here the CDR3 reads CASSQVPSSYNEQFF. The CDR3 nucleotides are TGCGCCAGCAGCCAGGTACCTAGCTCCTACAATGAGCAGTTCTTC.

This clonotype was detected ten times or more. This rearrangement joins TRBV15 to TRBJ2-1; 9 nucleotides align to TRBD2. In germline, CDR1 is LNHNV, CDR2 YYDKDF (reference sequence). There are 15 residues in the CDR3. V was pared by 1 base and J by 4 bases, with 2 bases of the junction left unmatched. CDR3 amino acids: CATSRVLAGYNEQFF. In DNA, the CDR3 is TGTGCCACCAGCAGAGTGCTAGCGGGGTACAATGAGCAGTTCTTC.

This clonotype is classed as medium-sized. The rearrangement links TRBV7-9 to TRBJ2-6, with 12 bases that match TRBD1. Germline-derived CDR1 and CDR2 are SEHNR and FQNEAQ (reference sequence). J was trimmed by 2 bases and V by 4 bases; bases with no gene match: 9. The CDR3 runs 19 residues. The CDR3 spells CASSSIFGTGGAGANVLTF. Here the CDR3 DNA reads TGTGCCAGCAGCTCAATTTTCGGGACAGGGGGCGCTGGGGCCAACGTCCTGACTTTC.

The table lists this clonotype with many counts. This chain connects TRBV20-1 to TRBJ2-1, with 12 bases lining up with TRBD1. V lost 7 bases to trimming and J lost 6 bases; unmatched junction nucleotides: 10. Germline values: CDR1 DFQATT, CDR2 SNEGSKA (reference sequence). CDR3 length: 15 amino acids. The CDR3 bases are TGCAGTGTCAGGGGAGGGACAGGGGGCTTCAATGAGCAGTTCTTC. This codes for CSVRGGTGGFNEQFF.